Detailed here is one T cell receptor beta chain. V was shortened by 4 bases and J by 4 bases, with 5 bases between the two germline ends. CDR1 and CDR2 (germline): LNHDA, SQIVND (reference sequence). The CDR3 runs 13 residues. The assay was immunoSEQ multiplex PCR, and TCRdb's table has in-frame clones only and misses some. The sample shows tens of thousands of clones, approximately 95% of them seen only once. The data were taken from a study of preoperative IRX-2 immunotherapy in early breast cancer. Specified treatment: preoperative locoregional IRX-2 cytokine immunotherapy. This phase Ib study tested locoregional IRX-2 cytokine immunotherapy given before surgery.

The material sequenced was tumor tissue, taken after IRX-2 immunotherapy. This TCR came from a human donor with breast cancer. This chain links TRBV19 with TRBJ1-6; D unresolved. The CDR3 region has the DNA TGTGCCAGTAGTACTTATTATAATTCACCCCTCCACTTT. Protein: CASSTYYNSPLHF.